These 26 T cell receptor beta chains were all obtained from the same sample, sequenced in a study of blood T cell repertoires in COVID-19. Libraries were prepared by immunoSEQ multiplex PCR; TCRdb keeps only in-frame clonotypes and omits some of them. The table includes approximately 140,000 clones, around 81% detected once. The sequenced sample consisted of peripheral blood. These receptors all come from a man aged 55 to 69 with active or convalescent COVID-19.

Here the CDR3 reads CATSRRVNSGNTIYF. The CDR3 coding sequence is TGTGCCACCAGCCGGAGGGTAAATTCTGGAAACACCATATATTTT. The genes are TRBV15 and TRBJ1-3, with no clear D. Trimming removed 5 bases at V and 1 base at J, with 12 bases between. The CDR3 is 15 residues long. CDR1 is LNHNV and CDR2 is YYDKDF in the germline V gene (reference sequence).

The J gene is TRBJ2-3, the V gene TRBV15; tentative D call: TRBD1 (5 bases). This CDR3 comprises 16 residues. Trimming removed 0 bases at V and 0 bases at J, with 10 bases between. Germline CDR1 and CDR2: LNHNV and YYDKDF (reference sequence). Here the CDR3 DNA reads TGTGCCACCAGCAGAGATAAAGGGGCGAGCACAGATACGCAGTATTTT. Encoded protein: CATSRDKGASTDTQYF. Full variable domain (remainder filled in from reference TRBV15 and TRBJ2-3): DAMVIQNPRYQVTQFGKPVTLSCSQTLNHNVMYWYQQKSSQAPKLLFHYYDKDFNNEADTPDNFQSRRPNTSFCFLDIRSPGLGDTAMYLCATSRDKGASTDTQYFGPGTRLTVL.

The CDR3 bases are TGTGCCAGCAGCCCGGGGGTGGGGTCGGGAACGGCTAATGAAAAACTGTTTTTT. This codes for CASSPGVGSGTANEKLFF. The V call is TRBV7-2, the J call TRBJ1-4, with D perhaps matching TRBD1 (5 bases). Trimming pared 5 bases from V and 3 bases from J, leaving 22 bases between. CDR3 size: 18 residues. Germline-derived CDR1 and CDR2 are SGHTA and FQGNSA.

This chain connects TRBV7-8 to TRBJ1-2; 9 bases are a match to TRBD1. The V and J ends lost 6 bases and 7 bases, in that order; junction bases with no gene match: 6. The CDR3 is made up of 13 amino acids. Per the germline V gene, CDR1 is SGHVS and CDR2 is FQNEAQ. In DNA form, the CDR3 reads TGTGCCAGCAGTAGCGACAGGGGGTCTGGCTACACCTTC. It specifies CASSSDRGSGYTF.

The CDR3 coding sequence is TGTGCCAGCGGTCGCAGGCTAGCGGGAGAGACCCAGTACTTC. Encoded protein: CASGRRLAGETQYF. The chain recombines TRBV2 with TRBJ2-5; 8 nucleotides align to TRBD2. The CDR3 runs 14 residues. Losses at the gene ends were 8 bases for V and 4 bases for J; bases not matched to a gene: 9. Germline V CDR1 and CDR2: SNHLY, FYNNEI.

This clone appeared a few times. This chain uses TRBV11-3 with TRBJ2-1; no clear D. V was trimmed by 5 bases and J by 9 bases, leaving 11 bases between them. Germline V CDR1 and CDR2: SGHNT, YENEEA. The CDR3 consists of 12 residues. CDR3 coding DNA: TGTGCCAGCAGCACCGATTCGGGTGAGCAGTTCTTC. It specifies CASSTDSGEQFF.

The rearrangement uses TRBV28 and TRBJ1-1; D gene uncertain. This CDR3 is built from 12 residues. V lost 8 bases to trimming and J lost 5 bases, with 12 bases between them. CDR1 is MDHEN and CDR2 is SYDVKM in the germline V gene. The CDR3 is CASGQAKTEAFF. CDR3 in DNA: TGTGCCAGCGGCCAGGCCAAGACTGAAGCTTTCTTT.

The chain couples TRBV3-1 (or the pseudogene TRBV3-2) to TRBJ2-4; TRBD1 is a possible D gene (6 bases). The germline gives CDR1 LGHDT, CDR2 YNNKEL (reference sequence). CDR3 size: 16 residues. Trimming removed 0 bases from V and 0 bases from J, with 9 bases in between. Here the CDR3 DNA reads TGTGCCAGCAGCCAAGACTCAGGGGAAGCCAAAAACATTCAGTACTTC. Translated: CASSQDSGEAKNIQYF.

The chain recombines TRBV4-1 with TRBJ2-7, with 10 positions matching TRBD1. This CDR3 spans 14 amino acids. Looked up from germline, CDR1 is MGHRA and CDR2 is YSYEKL. V lost 5 bases, J lost 3 bases, and 4 bases stayed unmatched. This CDR3 reads CASSGRTGGYEQYF. The CDR3 DNA sequence: TGCGCCAGCAGCGGACGGACAGGGGGCTACGAGCAGTACTTC.

The chain's CDR3 is CASSPMETQYF. The DNA of the CDR3 is TGTGCCAGCTCACCTATGGAGACCCAGTACTTC. The chain couples TRBV18 to TRBJ2-5; D is unresolved. Germline CDR1 is KGHSH and CDR2 is LQKENI. The V gene lost 3 bases and the J gene lost 5 bases, with 4 bases spanning the gap. CDR3 length: 11 amino acids.

This clone was seen once. The chain has TRBV10-3 and TRBJ1-4, with a possible D match to TRBD1 (5 bases). The CDR3 spans 13 residues. The ends were cut back, 7 bases at V and 8 bases at J, with 14 bases in the middle. Germline CDR1 ENHRY, CDR2 SYGVKD. The CDR3 region is CAITPQASEKLFF. The CDR3 DNA is TGTGCCATCACTCCACAGGCTTCGGAAAAACTGTTTTTT.

The chain is built from TRBV11-3 and TRBJ2-3; TRBD2 matches at 10 bases. Germline assignment: CDR1 SGHNT and CDR2 YENEEA. J lost 5 bases, V lost 4 bases, and 6 bases had no gene match. The CDR3 is 15 amino acids. CDR3 in amino acids: CASSSSGREGDTQYF. CDR3 in DNA: TGTGCCAGCAGCTCGAGCGGGAGGGAGGGAGATACGCAGTATTTT.

This sequence joins TRBV19 and TRBJ1-2, with TRBD1 matching 8 bases. From germline, CDR1 is LNHDA and CDR2 SQIVND (reference sequence). Trimming removed 6 bases from V and 8 bases from J; junction bases left unmatched: 11. CDR3 length: 14 residues. The CDR3 reads CASRGRQGRTGYTF. CDR3 nucleotides: TGTGCCAGTAGGGGCCGACAGGGGAGGACAGGCTACACCTTC.

This chain uses TRBV5-4 with TRBJ2-7; 9 nucleotides match TRBD2. The CDR3 covers 17 residues. CDR1 is SGHNT, CDR2 YYREEE, per germline (reference sequence). With 4 bases clipped from V and 4 bases from J, the junction kept 15 bases outside the gene matches. The CDR3 here is CASSRLGSSGRQYEQYF. The CDR3 DNA reads TGTGCCAGCAGCCGCCTGGGGAGTAGCGGGAGACAGTACGAGCAGTACTTC.

This clone was counted a few times. This chain joins TRBV7-3 and TRBJ2-7, with D possibly being TRBD1 (6 bases). The CDR3 length is 11 residues. V was cut by 10 bases and J by 5 bases, with 12 bases left in between. From germline, CDR1 is SGHTA and CDR2 FQGTGA. This CDR3 is CATGDVDEQYF. The CDR3 DNA sequence: TGTGCCACAGGGGACGTAGACGAGCAGTACTTC.

The chain joins TRBV9 to TRBJ2-1; 7 bases are shared with TRBD2. The CDR3 is 15 amino acids. Germline values: CDR1 SGDLS, CDR2 YYNGEE. Trimming cost V 1 base and J 1 base; bases outside gene matches: 2. DNA of the CDR3: TGTGCCAGCAGCGTATACGGGGGGTCCTACAATGAGCAGTTCTTC. Protein: CASSVYGGSYNEQFF.

This clone was recorded only once. This chain connects TRBV5-4 to TRBJ2-5; 10 nucleotides line up with TRBD2. Germline V lookup: CDR1 SGHNT, CDR2 YYREEE (reference sequence). V was pared by 6 bases and J by 4 bases, with 9 bases of the junction left unmatched. The length of the CDR3 is 15 residues. CDR3 sequence reads: CASTLAGGARETQYF. In DNA form, the CDR3 reads TGTGCCAGCACTTTAGCGGGAGGCGCCAGAGAGACCCAGTACTTC.

With respect to this clone: At the DNA level, this CDR3 is encoded by other sequences in the same sample as well. The chain is built from TRBV5-1 and TRBJ1-2; 8 nucleotides match TRBD1. The ends lost 4 bases at V and 6 bases at J; junction bases unmatched: 5. Per the germline V gene, CDR1 is SGHRS and CDR2 is YFSETQ. CDR3 length: 13 amino acids. The CDR3 DNA is TGCGCCAGCAGCCTAGGACAGGGCGATGGCTACACCTTC. Encoded protein: CASSLGQGDGYTF.

This clone was detected only once. The chain uses TRBV9 and TRBJ1-1; possibly TRBD1 for D (5 bases). The CDR3 is 13 residues long. The germline CDR1 and CDR2 sequences are SGDLS and YYNGEE. V was trimmed by 0 bases and J by 8 bases, leaving 11 bases between them. This CDR3 reads CASSVAGESEAFF. Written as DNA, the CDR3 is TGTGCCAGCAGCGTAGCGGGGGAATCCGAAGCTTTCTTT.

V gene TRBV5-6 combines with J gene TRBJ1-3, with 7 bases aligning to TRBD1. Germline-derived CDR1 and CDR2 are SGHDT and YYEEEE. The CDR3 spans 14 residues. V dropped 4 bases and J dropped 3; count of bases not matched to a gene: 4. The CDR3 sequence: CASSPTGYGNTIYF. DNA for the CDR3: TGTGCCAGCAGCCCGACAGGGTATGGAAACACCATATATTTT.

The CDR3 reads CASSLSGGSLDEQYF. CDR3 DNA: TGTGCCAGCAGTTTATCAGGGGGAAGTCTGGACGAGCAGTACTTC. The V gene is TRBV27, the J gene TRBJ2-7; the D gene is possibly TRBD1 (6 bases). The CDR3 loop spans 15 amino acids. The germline V gene has CDR1 MNHEY and CDR2 SMNVEV (reference sequence). The V end lost 0 bases, the J end lost 5 bases, and 14 bases lay between the germline ends.

CDR3 sequence: CASWAGRGARETEAFF. The DNA for the CDR3 is TGCGCCAGCTGGGCCGGGCGGGGGGCGAGGGAGACTGAAGCTTTCTTT. This chain links TRBV5-1 with TRBJ1-1, with a weak D call TRBD1 (6 bases). The CDR3 totals 16 residues. Germline CDR1 is SGHRS and CDR2 is YFSETQ. V gave up 7 bases and J gave up 5 bases, with 24 bases separating them.

This clone occurred once. The rearrangement links TRBV18 to TRBJ2-7; 13 positions agree with TRBD2. Germline CDR1 reads KGHSH; CDR2 reads LQKENI. Unmatched junction bases numbered 4, after V lost 2 bases and J lost 3 bases. CDR3 length: 16 amino acids. DNA of the CDR3: TGTGCCAGCTCACCAACTAGCGGGAGGGCGGACTACGAGCAGTACTTC. Translating it yields CASSPTSGRADYEQYF.

The chain is built from TRBV3-1 (or the pseudogene TRBV3-2) and TRBJ2-7, with 11 bases matching TRBD2. CDR3 length equals 16 residues. The V segment lost 2 bases and the J segment 6 bases; nucleotides outside the gene matches: 9. Germline CDR1 is LGHDT and CDR2 is YNNKEL (reference sequence). Written as DNA, the CDR3 is TGTGCCAGCAGCCAACAACCGGGACTAGCGGCAGGCGAGCAGTACTTC. Translation: CASSQQPGLAAGEQYF.

CDR3 nucleotide sequence: TGTGCCAGCAGCTTATTCGCGGGACTAGCCGTCGATGAGCAGTTCTTC. Protein: CASSLFAGLAVDEQFF. This chain connects TRBV7-3 to TRBJ2-1; 9 nucleotides match TRBD2. Germline CDR1 and CDR2: SGHTA and FQGTGA. CDR3 length equals 16 residues. The V segment lost 2 bases and the J segment 8 bases; nucleotides outside the gene matches: 10.

This clone has only one observation. The chain couples TRBV5-5 to TRBJ2-1; D may be TRBD2 (6 bases). CDR1 and CDR2 (germline): SGHKS, YYEKEE (reference sequence). The ends were cut back, 3 bases at V and 3 bases at J, with 13 bases in the middle. The CDR3 is made up of 15 amino acids. Here the CDR3 reads CASSWGTDGYNEQFF. CDR3 DNA sequence: TGTGCCAGCAGCTGGGGGACTGATGGCTACAATGAGCAGTTCTTC.